This TCR beta chain was found in a study of cytomegalovirus exposure and HLA in healthy donors. Study summary: An early data release held some 89 million unique TCRs from HLA-typed donors.

Findings and caveats of the study: CMV serostatus was the sole immune exposure data available. Differences between HLA loci emerged in a later analysis of TCR association rates, with DRB1 most and HLA-C fewest.

The CDR3 sequence is 15 residues long. Trimming stripped 5 bases from V and 0 bases from J, with 11 bases between. Looked up from germline, CDR1 is MNHEY and CDR2 is SMNVEV (reference sequence). About this clone itself: Its antigen is unknown.

In the PCR, 60 Vbeta and 13 Jbeta primers were used. Sequenced by immunoSEQ multiplex PCR; TCRdb stores in-frame clones only, minus some. The table records some 120,000 clones, roughly 80% of them present only once. Sequencing was performed on PBMCs. The TCR originated in a man aged 50-60 years in good health and CMV-seronegative. This chain connects TRBV27 to TRBJ2-4; D not certain. This chain's CDR3 is CASSPRGVAKNIQYF. The CDR3 nucleotides read TGTGCCAGCAGTCCCCGTGGAGTAGCCAAAAACATTCAGTACTTC.